This TCR beta chain was documented in a study of Ad26.COV2.S vaccination and SARS-CoV-2 variants. For the study at large: COV1001, an Ad26.COV2.S trial, supplied this vaccine-arm donor.

Germline V gene sequence: CDR1 GTSNPN, CDR2 SVGIG (reference sequence). V lost 2 bases and J 0 bases, leaving 16 bases between the germline ends. The CDR3 extends over 16 amino acids. Sequencing used immunoSEQ multiplex PCR; TCRdb keeps in-frame clones, though not all of them. The repertoire includes a few hundred thousand clones, roughly 90% of them detected once, and 1.5% to 2% sits in the top ten. Documented treatment: some 20 received Ad26.COV2.S at low or high dose, single or two shots; about 5 received placebo; per-sample allocation not given. Each sample was drawn 63 days after the first injection (of vaccine or placebo). Recruitment in Boston yielded a donor of adult age, 18-55 years.

The sequencing used peripheral blood, collected in a trial of Ad26.COV2.S vaccine versus placebo. The chain combines TRBV30 with TRBJ1-1; the D gene is possibly TRBD1 (5 bases). The TCR comes from a person aged 18-65 years who received the Ad26.COV2.S COVID-19 vaccine or a placebo. The CDR3: CAWSLWGDGMNTEAFF. The CDR3 nucleotides are TGTGCCTGGAGTCTGTGGGGGGACGGGATGAACACTGAAGCTTTCTTT.